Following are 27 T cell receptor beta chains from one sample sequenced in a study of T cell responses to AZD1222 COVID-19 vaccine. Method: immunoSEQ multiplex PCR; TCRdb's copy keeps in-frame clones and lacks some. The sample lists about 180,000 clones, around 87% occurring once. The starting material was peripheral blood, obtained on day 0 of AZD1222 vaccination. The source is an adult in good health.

The CDR3 DNA is TGCGCCAGCAGCGGGCGGACTTACAATGAGCAGTTCTTC. Translated, it gives CASSGRTYNEQFF. V is TRBV5-1 and J is TRBJ2-1; tentative D call: TRBD2 (5 bases). The CDR3 covers 13 residues. V lost 4 bases, J lost 4 bases, and 9 bases lay in between. CDR1 SGHRS and CDR2 YFSETQ come from the germline V gene.

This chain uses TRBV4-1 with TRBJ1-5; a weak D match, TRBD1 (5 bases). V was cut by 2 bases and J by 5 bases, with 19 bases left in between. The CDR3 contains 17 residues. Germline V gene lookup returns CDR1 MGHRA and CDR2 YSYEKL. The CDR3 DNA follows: TGCGCCAGCAGCCAACCTGGATCGAGCCGGGGCGATCAGCCCCAGCATTTT. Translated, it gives CASSQPGSSRGDQPQHF.

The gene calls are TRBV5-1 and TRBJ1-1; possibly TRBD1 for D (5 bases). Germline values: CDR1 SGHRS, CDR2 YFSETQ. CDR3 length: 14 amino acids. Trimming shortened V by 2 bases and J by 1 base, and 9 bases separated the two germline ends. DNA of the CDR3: TGCGCCAGCAGCTTTGGAGGGGAGAACACTGAAGCTTTCTTT. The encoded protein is CASSFGGENTEAFF.

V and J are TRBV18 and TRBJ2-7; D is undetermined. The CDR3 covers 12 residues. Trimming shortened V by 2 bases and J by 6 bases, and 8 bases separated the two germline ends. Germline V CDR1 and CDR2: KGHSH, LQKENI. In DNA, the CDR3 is TGTGCCAGCTCACCAGATCGCACCGAGCAGTACTTC. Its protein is CASSPDRTEQYF.

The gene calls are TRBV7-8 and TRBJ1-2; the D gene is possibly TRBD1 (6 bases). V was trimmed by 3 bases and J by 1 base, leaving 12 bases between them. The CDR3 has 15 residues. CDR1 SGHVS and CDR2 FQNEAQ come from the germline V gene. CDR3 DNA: TGTGCCAGCAGCTTTCTGGACAGCGATAACTATGGCTACACCTTC. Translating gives CASSFLDSDNYGYTF.

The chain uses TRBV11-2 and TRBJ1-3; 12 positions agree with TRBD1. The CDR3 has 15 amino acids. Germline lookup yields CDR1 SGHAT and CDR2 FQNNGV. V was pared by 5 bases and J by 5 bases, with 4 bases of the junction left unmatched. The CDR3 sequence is CASSRDRGLRNTIYF. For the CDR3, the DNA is TGTGCCAGCAGCCGGGACAGGGGGCTAAGAAACACCATATATTTT. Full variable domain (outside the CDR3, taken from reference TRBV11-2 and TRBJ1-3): EAGVAQSPRYKIIEKRQSVAFWCNPISGHATLYWYQQILGQGPKLLIQFQNNGVVDDSQLPKDRFSAERLKGVDSTLKIQPAKLEDSAVYLCASSRDRGLRNTIYFGEGSWLTVV.

Here the CDR3 reads CASSLAQGVSGYGYTF. The CDR3 DNA reads as TGTGCCAGCAGCTTGGCGCAGGGGGTTTCAGGGTATGGCTACACCTTC. The chain joins TRBV5-4 to TRBJ1-2; the match to TRBD1 covers 7 bases. The CDR3 is 16 amino acids. The ends lost 0 bases at V and 5 bases at J; junction bases unmatched: 10. Germline values: CDR1 SGHNT, CDR2 YYREEE (reference sequence). Full variable domain (missing parts from reference TRBV5-4 and TRBJ1-2): ETGVTQSPTHLIKTRGQQVTLRCSSQSGHNTVSWYQQALGQGPQFIFQYYREEENGRGNFPPRFSGLQFPNYSSELNVNALELDDSALYLCASSLAQGVSGYGYTFGSGTRLTVV.

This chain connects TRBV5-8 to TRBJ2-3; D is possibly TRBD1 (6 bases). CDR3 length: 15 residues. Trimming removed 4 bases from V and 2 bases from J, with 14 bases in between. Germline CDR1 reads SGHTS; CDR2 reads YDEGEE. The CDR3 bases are TGTGCCAGCAGCCAAGGACAGAGACACACAGATACGCAGTATTTT. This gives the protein CASSQGQRHTDTQYF.

The CDR3: CASGDRGYGYTF. The CDR3 coding sequence is TGTGCCAGCGGGGACAGGGGCTATGGCTACACCTTC. The V and J genes are TRBV6-5 and TRBJ1-2, with 10 nucleotides matching TRBD1. Germline V gene data show CDR1 as MNHEY and CDR2 as SVGAGI. The V gene end was trimmed by 8 bases and the J gene end by 4 bases; junction bases not matched to a gene: 1. CDR3 length: 12 residues.

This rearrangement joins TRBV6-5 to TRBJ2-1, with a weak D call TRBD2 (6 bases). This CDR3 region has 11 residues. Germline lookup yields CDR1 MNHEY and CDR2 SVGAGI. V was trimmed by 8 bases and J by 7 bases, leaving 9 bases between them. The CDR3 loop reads CASGTSNEQFF. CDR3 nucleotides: TGTGCCAGCGGGACTTCAAATGAGCAGTTCTTC.

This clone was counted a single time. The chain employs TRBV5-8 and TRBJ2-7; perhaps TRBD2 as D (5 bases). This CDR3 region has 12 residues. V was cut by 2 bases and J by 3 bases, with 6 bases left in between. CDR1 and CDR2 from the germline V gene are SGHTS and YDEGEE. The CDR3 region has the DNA TGTGCCAGCAGCTTAACTAGCTACGAGCAGTACTTC. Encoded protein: CASSLTSYEQYF.

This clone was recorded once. DNA for the CDR3: TGTGCTAGTGGTTTGGTACTGGGGCTTCGGGCTGAAGCTTTCTTT. It encodes CASGLVLGLRAEAFF. This chain uses TRBV12-5 with TRBJ1-1; perhaps TRBD1 as D (5 bases). Germline V gene lookup returns CDR1 LGHNT and CDR2 FRNRAP. This CDR3 contains 15 residues. V was trimmed by 0 bases and J by 6 bases, leaving 14 bases between them.

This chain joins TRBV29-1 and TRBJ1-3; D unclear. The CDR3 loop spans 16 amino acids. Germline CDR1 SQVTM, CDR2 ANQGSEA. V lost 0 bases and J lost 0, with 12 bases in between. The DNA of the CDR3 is TGCAGCGTTGAAGATCGGAAGGGTACCTCTGGAAACACCATATATTTT. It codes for CSVEDRKGTSGNTIYF. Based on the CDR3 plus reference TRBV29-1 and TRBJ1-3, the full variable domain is SAVISQKPSRDICQRGTSLTIQCQVDSQVTMMFWYRQQPGQSLTLIATANQGSEATYESGFVIDKFPISRPNLTFSTLTVSNMSPEDSSIYLCSVEDRKGTSGNTIYFGEGSWLTVV.

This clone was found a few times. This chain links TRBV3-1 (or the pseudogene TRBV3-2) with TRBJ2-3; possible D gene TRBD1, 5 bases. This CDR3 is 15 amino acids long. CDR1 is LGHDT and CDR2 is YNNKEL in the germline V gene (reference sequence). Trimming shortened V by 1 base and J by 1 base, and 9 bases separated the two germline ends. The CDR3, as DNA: TGTGCCAGCAGCCAAGGGGGCGGAGGCACAGATACGCAGTATTTT. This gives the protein CASSQGGGGTDTQYF.

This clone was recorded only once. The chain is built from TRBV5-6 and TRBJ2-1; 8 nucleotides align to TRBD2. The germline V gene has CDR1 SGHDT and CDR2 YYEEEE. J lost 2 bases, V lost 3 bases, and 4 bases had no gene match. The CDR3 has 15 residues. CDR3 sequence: CASSSQREPYNEQFF. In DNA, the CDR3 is TGTGCCAGCAGCTCCCAGCGGGAGCCCTACAATGAGCAGTTCTTC.

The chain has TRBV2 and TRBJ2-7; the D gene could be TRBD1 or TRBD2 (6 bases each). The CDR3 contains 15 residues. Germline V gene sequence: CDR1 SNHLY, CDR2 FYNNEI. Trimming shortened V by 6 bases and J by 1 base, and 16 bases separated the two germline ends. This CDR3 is CASRTERGASYEQYF. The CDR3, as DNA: TGTGCCAGCAGGACCGAAAGGGGGGCGTCCTACGAGCAGTACTTC.

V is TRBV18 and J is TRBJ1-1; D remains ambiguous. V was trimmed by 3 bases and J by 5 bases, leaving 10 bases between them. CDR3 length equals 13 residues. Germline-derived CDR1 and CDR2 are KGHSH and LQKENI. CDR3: CASSPFGETEAFF. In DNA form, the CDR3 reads TGTGCCAGCTCACCTTTTGGGGAAACTGAAGCTTTCTTT.

DNA of the CDR3: TGTGCCAGCAGCCCGAGGAGGGGTTTTATGAACACTGAAGCTTTCTTT. This translates into CASSPRRGFMNTEAFF. V gene TRBV3-1 (or the pseudogene TRBV3-2) combines with J gene TRBJ1-1; D is perhaps TRBD1 (5 bases). CDR1 is LGHDT, CDR2 YNNKEL, per germline (reference sequence). V was cut by 4 bases and J by 0 bases, with 15 bases left in between. This CDR3 spans 16 amino acids.

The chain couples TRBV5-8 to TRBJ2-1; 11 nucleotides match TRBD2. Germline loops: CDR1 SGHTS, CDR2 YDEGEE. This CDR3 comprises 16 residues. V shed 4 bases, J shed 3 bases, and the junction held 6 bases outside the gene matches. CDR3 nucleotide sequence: TGTGCCAGCAGCCCGAGACTAGCGGGGTTCTACAATGAGCAGTTCTTC. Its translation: CASSPRLAGFYNEQFF.

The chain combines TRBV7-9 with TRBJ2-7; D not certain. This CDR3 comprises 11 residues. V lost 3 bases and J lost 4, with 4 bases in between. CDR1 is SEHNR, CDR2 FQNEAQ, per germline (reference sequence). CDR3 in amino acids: CASSLSYEQYF. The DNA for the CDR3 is TGTGCCAGCAGCTTGAGTTACGAGCAGTACTTC.

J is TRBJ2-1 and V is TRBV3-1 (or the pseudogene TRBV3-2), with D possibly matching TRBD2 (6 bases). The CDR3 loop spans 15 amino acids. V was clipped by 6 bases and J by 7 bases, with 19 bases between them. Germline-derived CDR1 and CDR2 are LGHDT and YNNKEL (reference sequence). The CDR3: CASRKSGGEANEQFF. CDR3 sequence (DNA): TGTGCCAGCAGAAAAAGCGGCGGGGAGGCGAATGAGCAGTTCTTC.

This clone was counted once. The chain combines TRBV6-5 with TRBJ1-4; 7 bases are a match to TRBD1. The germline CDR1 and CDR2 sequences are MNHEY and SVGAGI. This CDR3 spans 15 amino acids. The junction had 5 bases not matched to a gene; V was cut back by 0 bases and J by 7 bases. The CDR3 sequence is CASSYSDRAGEKLFF. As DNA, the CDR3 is TGTGCCAGCAGTTACTCTGACAGGGCTGGTGAAAAACTGTTTTTT.

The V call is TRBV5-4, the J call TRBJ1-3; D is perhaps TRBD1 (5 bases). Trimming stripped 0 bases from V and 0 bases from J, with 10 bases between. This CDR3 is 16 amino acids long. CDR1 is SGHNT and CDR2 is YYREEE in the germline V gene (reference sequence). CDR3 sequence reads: CASSLAGGISGNTIYF. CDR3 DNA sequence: TGTGCCAGCAGCTTGGCGGGGGGGATCTCTGGAAACACCATATATTTT.

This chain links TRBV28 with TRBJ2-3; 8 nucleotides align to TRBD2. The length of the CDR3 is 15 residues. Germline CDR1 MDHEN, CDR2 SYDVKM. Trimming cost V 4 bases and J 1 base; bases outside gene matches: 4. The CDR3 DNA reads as TGTGCCAGCAGTTCAGCGGGAGTCCGCACAGATACGCAGTATTTT. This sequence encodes CASSSAGVRTDTQYF.

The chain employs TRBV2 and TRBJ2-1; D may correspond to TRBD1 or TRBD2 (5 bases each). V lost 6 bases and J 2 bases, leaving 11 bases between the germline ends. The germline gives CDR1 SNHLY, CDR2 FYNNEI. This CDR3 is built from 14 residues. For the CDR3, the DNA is TGTGCCAGCAGGGAGGTCAGGGCCTACAATGAGCAGTTCTTC. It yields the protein CASREVRAYNEQFF.

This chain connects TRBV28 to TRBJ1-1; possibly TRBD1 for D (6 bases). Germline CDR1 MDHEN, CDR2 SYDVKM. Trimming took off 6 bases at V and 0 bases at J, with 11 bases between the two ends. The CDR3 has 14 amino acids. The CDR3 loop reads CASRMGHLNTEAFF. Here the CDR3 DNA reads TGTGCCAGCAGGATGGGACACCTGAACACTGAAGCTTTCTTT.

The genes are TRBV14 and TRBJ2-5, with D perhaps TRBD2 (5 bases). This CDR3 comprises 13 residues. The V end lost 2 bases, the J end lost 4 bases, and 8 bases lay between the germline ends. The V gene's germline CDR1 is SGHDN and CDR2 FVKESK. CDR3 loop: CASSQRTAETQYF. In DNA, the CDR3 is TGTGCCAGCAGCCAACGGACTGCAGAGACCCAGTACTTC.